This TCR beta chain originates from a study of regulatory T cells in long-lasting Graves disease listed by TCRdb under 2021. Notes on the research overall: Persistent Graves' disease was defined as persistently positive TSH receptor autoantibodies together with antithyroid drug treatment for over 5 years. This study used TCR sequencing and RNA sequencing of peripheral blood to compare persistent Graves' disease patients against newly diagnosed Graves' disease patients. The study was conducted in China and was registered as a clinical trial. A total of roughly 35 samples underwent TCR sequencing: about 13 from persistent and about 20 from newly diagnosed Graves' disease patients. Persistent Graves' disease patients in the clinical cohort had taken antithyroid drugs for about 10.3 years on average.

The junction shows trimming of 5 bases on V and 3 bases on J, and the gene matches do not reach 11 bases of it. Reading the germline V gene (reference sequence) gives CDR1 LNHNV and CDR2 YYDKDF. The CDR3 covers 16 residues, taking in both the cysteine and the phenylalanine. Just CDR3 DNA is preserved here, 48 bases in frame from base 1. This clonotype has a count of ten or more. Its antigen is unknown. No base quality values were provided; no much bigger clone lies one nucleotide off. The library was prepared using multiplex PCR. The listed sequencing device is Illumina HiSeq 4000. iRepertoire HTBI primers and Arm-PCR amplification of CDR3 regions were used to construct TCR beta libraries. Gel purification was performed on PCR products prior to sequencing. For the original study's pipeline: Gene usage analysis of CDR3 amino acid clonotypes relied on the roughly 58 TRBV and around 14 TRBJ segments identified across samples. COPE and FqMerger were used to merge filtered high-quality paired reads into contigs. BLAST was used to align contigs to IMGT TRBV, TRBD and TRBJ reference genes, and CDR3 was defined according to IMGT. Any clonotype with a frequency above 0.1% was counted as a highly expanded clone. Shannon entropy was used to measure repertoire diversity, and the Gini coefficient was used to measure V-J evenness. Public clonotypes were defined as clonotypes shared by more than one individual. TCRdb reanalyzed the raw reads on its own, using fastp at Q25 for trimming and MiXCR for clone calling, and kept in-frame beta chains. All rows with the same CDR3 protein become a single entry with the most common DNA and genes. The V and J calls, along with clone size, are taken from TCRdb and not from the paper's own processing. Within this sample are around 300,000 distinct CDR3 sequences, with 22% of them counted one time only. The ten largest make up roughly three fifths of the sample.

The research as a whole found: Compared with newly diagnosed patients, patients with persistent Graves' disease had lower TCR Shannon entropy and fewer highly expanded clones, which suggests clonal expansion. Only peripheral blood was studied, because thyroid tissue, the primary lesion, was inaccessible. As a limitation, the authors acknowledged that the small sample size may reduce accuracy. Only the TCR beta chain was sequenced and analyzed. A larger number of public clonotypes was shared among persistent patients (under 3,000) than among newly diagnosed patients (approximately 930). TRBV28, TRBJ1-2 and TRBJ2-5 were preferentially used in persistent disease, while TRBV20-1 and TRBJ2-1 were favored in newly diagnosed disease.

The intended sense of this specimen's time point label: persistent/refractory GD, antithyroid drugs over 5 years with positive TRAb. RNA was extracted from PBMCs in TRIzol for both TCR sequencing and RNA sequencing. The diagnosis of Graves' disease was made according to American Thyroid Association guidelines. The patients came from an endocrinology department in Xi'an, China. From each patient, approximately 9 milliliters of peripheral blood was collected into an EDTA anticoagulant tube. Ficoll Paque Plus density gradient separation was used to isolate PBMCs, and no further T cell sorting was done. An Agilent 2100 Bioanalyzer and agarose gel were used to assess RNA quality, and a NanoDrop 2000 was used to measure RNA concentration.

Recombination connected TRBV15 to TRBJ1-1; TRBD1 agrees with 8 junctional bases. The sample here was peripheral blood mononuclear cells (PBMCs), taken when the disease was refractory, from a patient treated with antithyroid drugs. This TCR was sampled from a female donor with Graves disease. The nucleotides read TGTGCCACCAGCGCCTCTCAGGGACAGGATGACACTGAAGCTTTCTTT. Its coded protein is CATSASQGQDDTEAFF.